Each of the 20 T cell receptor beta chains below was sequenced from the same sample in a study of T-cell reconstitution after alpha-beta-depleted transplantation in children. Preparing the TCRbeta library involved the use of unique molecular identifiers. TCRdb re-called the PCR reads through MiXCR, storing one row per CDR3 protein. Counted here are approximately 47,000 distinct CDR3 sequences, around 53% occurring once; the ten biggest clones make up more than 30%. This sample comprised peripheral blood, obtained before TCRalphabeta/CD19-depleted stem cell transplant. All receptors come from a boy in the first two years of life with SCID, due to receive a stem cell transplant.

The rearrangement joins TRBV10-3 to TRBJ2-3, with 10 bases identical to TRBD1. Germline CDR1 ENHRY, CDR2 SYGVKD. This CDR3 has 14 amino acids. The V segment lost 6 bases and the J segment 4 bases; nucleotides outside the gene matches: 4. CDR3 region: CAIRGDRGPDTQYF. CDR3 DNA: TGTGCCATCAGGGGGGACAGGGGTCCAGATACGCAGTATTTT.

This clonotype was observed once. V usage is TRBV5-1 and J usage is TRBJ2-2; D is uncertain. This CDR3 spans 16 amino acids. V lost 0 bases, J lost 1 base, and 10 bases lay in between. Germline loops: CDR1 SGHRS, CDR2 YFSETQ. The CDR3 nucleotides are TGCGCCAGCAGCTTGGAAATAACGCGGAACACCGGGGAGCTGTTTTTT. Translation gives CASSLEITRNTGELFF.

J is TRBJ2-1 and V is TRBV12-3 or TRBV12-4; D is undetermined. Trimming removed 5 bases at V and 5 bases at J, with 13 bases between. The CDR3 is made up of 14 amino acids. The CDR3 DNA is TGTGCCAGCAGTCCCCCGGACCGTAACAATGAGCAGTTCTTC. This translates into CASSPPDRNNEQFF.

The chain has TRBV5-1 and TRBJ2-3, with 8 bases matching TRBD1. This CDR3 is built from 16 residues. Germline CDR1 and CDR2: SGHRS and YFSETQ. Germline trimming cut 4 bases from V and 6 bases from J; bases unmatched to any gene: 13. CDR3 coding DNA: TGCGCCAGCAGCATAATAGGACAGGGAGGATCGGATACGCAGTATTTT. Protein: CASSIIGQGGSDTQYF.

The J gene is TRBJ1-5, the V gene TRBV4-2; perhaps TRBD1 as D (5 bases). V shed 10 bases and J shed 5 bases, with 24 bases lying between them. Germline CDR1 and CDR2: LGHNA and YNFKEQ. CDR3 length equals 16 residues. The CDR3 DNA reads TGTGCCATGGGCCCCGGGCGGGGCTGGAAGGATCAGCCCCAGCATTTT. Protein: CAMGPGRGWKDQPQHF.

The table lists this clonotype with a few counts. CDR3 loop: CASSSGPEGPNEQFF. In DNA form, the CDR3 reads TGTGCCAGCAGCTCAGGTCCCGAAGGGCCCAATGAGCAGTTCTTC. The V call is TRBV5-4, the J call TRBJ2-1; D remains unclear. Trimming removed 3 bases from V and 6 bases from J, with 16 bases in between. Germline V gene lookup returns CDR1 SGHNT and CDR2 YYREEE (reference sequence). The CDR3 sequence is 15 residues long. The variable domain in full, with the rest retrieved from reference TRBV5-4 and TRBJ2-1, is ETGVTQSPTHLIKTRGQQVTLRCSSQSGHNTVSWYQQALGQGPQFIFQYYREEENGRGNFPPRFSGLQFPNYSSELNVNALELDDSALYLCASSSGPEGPNEQFFGPGTRLTVL.

This sequence joins TRBV4-2 and TRBJ2-5; 9 nucleotides align to TRBD1. Germline CDR1 LGHNA, CDR2 YNFKEQ. Trimming took 0 bases from V and 4 from J; bases not matched to a gene: 6. The CDR3 covers 16 residues. The CDR3, as DNA: TGTGCCAGCAGCCAAGAGGGACAGGGAACCTCAGAGACCCAGTACTTC. It is translated as CASSQEGQGTSETQYF.

This chain uses TRBV20-1 with TRBJ2-3, with TRBD2 matching 7 bases. This CDR3 has 15 amino acids. The J segment lost 14 bases and the V segment lost 3 bases, leaving 20 bases of the junction unmatched. Germline CDR1 and CDR2: DFQATT and SNEGSKA (reference sequence). The CDR3 spells CSASILASGRRGLYF. The DNA of the CDR3 is TGCAGTGCTAGTATTTTGGCTAGCGGCCGACGGGGATTGTATTTT.

V is TRBV4-3 and J is TRBJ2-4; D might be TRBD2 (6 bases). The CDR3 contains 13 residues. V was clipped by 4 bases and J by 9 bases, with 13 bases between them. CDR1 and CDR2 (germline): LGHNA, YSLEER. CDR3 in amino acids: CASSPTTGVIQYF. In DNA, the CDR3 is TGCGCCAGCAGCCCAACAACGGGAGTCATTCAGTACTTC.

This clonotype has just a few counts. The gene calls are TRBV9 and TRBJ2-3, with D unresolved. V lost 0 bases and J 1 base, leaving 3 bases between the germline ends. The germline gives CDR1 SGDLS, CDR2 YYNGEE. The CDR3 covers 13 residues. The CDR3 DNA reads as TGTGCCAGCAGCGTAGGGGGCACAGATACGCAGTATTTT. It encodes CASSVGGTDTQYF.

V is TRBV5-1 and J is TRBJ2-7, with D perhaps matching TRBD1 (6 bases). V was clipped by 4 bases and J by 2 bases, with 7 bases between them. The CDR3 spans 12 residues. Germline CDR1 reads SGHRS; CDR2 reads YFSETQ. For the CDR3, the DNA is TGCGCCAGCAGCCCAGGGGCCTACGAGCAGTACTTC. This translates into CASSPGAYEQYF. The variable domain in full, completed from reference TRBV5-1 and TRBJ2-7, reads KAGVTQTPRYLIKTRGQQVTLSCSPISGHRSVSWYQQTPGQGLQFLFEYFSETQRNKGNFPGRFSGRQFSNSRSEMNVSTLELGDSALYLCASSPGAYEQYFGPGTRLTVT.

This clonotype was recorded a few times. The chain is built from TRBV10-3 and TRBJ2-5, with a tentative D call TRBD1 (6 bases). CDR1 and CDR2 from the germline V gene are ENHRY and SYGVKD. V shed 2 bases and J shed 2 bases, with 9 bases lying between them. This CDR3 spans 14 amino acids. The CDR3 is CAISEGGFQETQYF. The DNA for the CDR3 is TGTGCCATCAGTGAGGGGGGCTTTCAAGAGACCCAGTACTTC.

The chain is built from TRBV27 and TRBJ2-7; D unclear. The CDR3 has 13 amino acids. The V gene's germline CDR1 is MNHEY and CDR2 SMNVEV (reference sequence). V lost 4 bases to trimming and J lost 11 bases, with 18 bases between them. Written as DNA, the CDR3 is TGTGCCAGCAGTTCGTCTCTTGGCCGCCCGGAGTACTTC. Translated, it gives CASSSSLGRPEYF.

V and J are TRBV5-5 and TRBJ2-5; 12 bases agree with TRBD1. Germline assignment: CDR1 SGHKS and CDR2 YYEKEE (reference sequence). V dropped 4 bases and J dropped 0; count of bases not matched to a gene: 10. The CDR3 loop spans 18 amino acids. In nucleotides, the CDR3 is TGTGCCAGCAGCATTTCCGGGACAGGGGGCTATTACCAAGAGACCCAGTACTTC. Protein: CASSISGTGGYYQETQYF. Full variable domain (rest looked up from reference TRBV5-5 and TRBJ2-5): DAGVTQSPTHLIKTRGQQVTLRCSPISGHKSVSWYQQVLGQGPQFIFQYYEKEERGRGNFPDRFSARQFPNYSSELNVNALLLGDSALYLCASSISGTGGYYQETQYFGPGTRLLVL.

This clonotype occurred many times. This chain joins TRBV7-3 and TRBJ2-3, with D perhaps matching TRBD2 (7 bases). The length of the CDR3 is 16 residues. Trimming shortened V by 1 base and J by 1 base, and 12 bases separated the two germline ends. Germline CDR1 and CDR2: SGHTA and FQGTGA. The CDR3 coding sequence is TGTGCCAGCAGCTTAAGGGGGGGCCTAGGCACAGATACGCAGTATTTT. This translates into CASSLRGGLGTDTQYF.

The chain links TRBV6-2 or TRBV6-3 to TRBJ2-5, with D possibly being TRBD2 (5 bases). The V gene's germline CDR1 is MNHEY and CDR2 SVGEGT. V lost 5 bases, J lost 1 base, and 14 bases lay in between. The CDR3 totals 15 residues. This CDR3 is CASSREKKTQETQYF. The CDR3 nucleotides are TGTGCCAGCAGTAGGGAGAAGAAAACCCAAGAGACCCAGTACTTC.

A few counts support this clonotype. The chain recombines TRBV4-3 with TRBJ2-1; 7 nucleotides agree with TRBD2. J lost 4 bases, V lost 0 bases, and 6 bases had no gene match. Per germline, CDR1 LGHNA and CDR2 YSLEER. This CDR3 has 16 residues. In nucleotides, the CDR3 is TGCGCCAGCAGCCAAGATCCGAGCGGGGCGTACAATGAGCAGTTCTTC. It yields the protein CASSQDPSGAYNEQFF.

This clonotype was seen at least ten times. The chain joins TRBV20-1 to TRBJ2-1; D is unresolved. The CDR3 sequence is 15 residues long. Trimming shortened V by 0 bases and J by 3 bases, and 12 bases separated the two germline ends. The V gene's germline CDR1 is DFQATT and CDR2 SNEGSKA (reference sequence). The CDR3 spells CSARDVSQGYNEQFF. The CDR3 bases are TGCAGTGCTAGAGATGTGTCTCAAGGCTACAATGAGCAGTTCTTC.

As DNA, the CDR3 is TGTGCCAGCTCCCTCCAAGGGGCGGGCTACACCTTC. Translation gives CASSLQGAGYTF. V is TRBV12-3 or TRBV12-4 and J is TRBJ1-2; the D gene is possibly TRBD1 (5 bases). Trimming removed 8 bases at V and 8 bases at J, with 15 bases between. The CDR3 runs to 12 residues.

This clonotype was recorded a few times. The V and J genes are TRBV27 and TRBJ2-3, with D perhaps TRBD1 (5 bases). CDR3 length: 16 residues. CDR1 and CDR2 (germline): MNHEY, SMNVEV (reference sequence). Trimming shortened V by 0 bases and J by 0 bases, and 10 bases separated the two germline ends. The DNA for the CDR3 is TGTGCCAGCAGTTTATCGTACAGGTTTAGCACAGATACGCAGTATTTT. Its protein product is CASSLSYRFSTDTQYF.